The subject of this entry is one T cell receptor beta chain. Its specificity is not known. Gene names are mouse gene names. The CDR3 extends 1 residue past the end of the read, so its final part is completed from the germline J gene. Sequencing was performed with immunoSEQ multiplex PCR; in TCRdb, only in-frame clones are kept and a portion is missing. This table holds under 25,000 clones, 55% to 75% found once. This CDR3 is 15 amino acids long. Trimming shortened V by 1 base and J by 0 bases, and 7 bases separated the two germline ends. Germline-derived CDR1 and CDR2 are LGHNA and YSYQKL. This record comes from a study of tissue T cells after allogeneic stem cell transplantation. Study results and caveats: In patients and mice, blood and spleen missed much of tissue repertoire.

This clonotype was obtained from a female BALB/c mouse in good health. MHC haplotype of the strain: H2-d. Source material: spleen. The chain employs TRBV2 and TRBJ1-3; TRBD1 is a possible D gene (6 bases). The CDR3 sequence: CASSQGRGSGNTLYF. The CDR3 bases that were read are TGTGCCAGCAGCCAAGGCAGGGGTTCTGGAAATACGCTCTAT.